The clone carrying this T cell receptor (beta chain) was seen a few times. Authors' analysis steps: Reference gene primer amplification gave estimated nucleated cell counts. The repertoire was sequenced with immunoSEQ multiplex PCR; TCRdb's copy has only in-frame clones and lacks some. V, J and clone size are taken as reported in that table, and D and trimming were inferred from the DNA itself. The table lists 200,000 to 300,000 clones, 85% to 90% of them singletons. Looked up from germline, CDR1 is SGHAT and CDR2 is FQNNGV. The V gene end was trimmed by 1 base and the J gene end by 4 bases; junction bases not matched to a gene: 9. This CDR3 has 16 amino acids. Cohort 3 donors counted as recovered after two negative PCRs, clearance, or resolved symptoms. This specimen comes from a study of blood T cell repertoires in COVID-19.

The sequenced sample was PBMCs or T cells enriched from blood (not recorded which). The V call is TRBV11-2, the J call TRBJ1-1; 7 positions match TRBD1. This receptor was obtained from a young woman who had recovered from COVID-19. CDR3 sequence (DNA): TGTGCCAGCAGCTTAGCAGGGGGTCTACCGGGCACTGAAGCTTTCTTT. This sequence encodes CASSLAGGLPGTEAFF.